What follows describes a single TCR beta chain. The germline V and J ends were trimmed by 0 bases and 4 bases, with 16 bases remaining between them. Looked up from germline, CDR1 is SGHRS and CDR2 is YFSETQ. The CDR3 spans 17 residues. MiXCR, applied by TCRdb to the RT-PCR reads, yields one record per CDR3 protein. Among almost 700,000 distinct CDR3 sequences listed, more than 13% were seen once. V usage is TRBV5-1 and J usage is TRBJ1-4, with unresolved D. The specimen sequenced was memory CD4+ T cells from blood. The origin of this receptor is a female donor in good health, serving as a healthy control. The CDR3 sequence: CASSLVIVLDNNEKLFF. In DNA form, the CDR3 reads TGCGCCAGCAGCTTGGTAATAGTATTAGACAATAATGAAAAACTGTTTTTT.